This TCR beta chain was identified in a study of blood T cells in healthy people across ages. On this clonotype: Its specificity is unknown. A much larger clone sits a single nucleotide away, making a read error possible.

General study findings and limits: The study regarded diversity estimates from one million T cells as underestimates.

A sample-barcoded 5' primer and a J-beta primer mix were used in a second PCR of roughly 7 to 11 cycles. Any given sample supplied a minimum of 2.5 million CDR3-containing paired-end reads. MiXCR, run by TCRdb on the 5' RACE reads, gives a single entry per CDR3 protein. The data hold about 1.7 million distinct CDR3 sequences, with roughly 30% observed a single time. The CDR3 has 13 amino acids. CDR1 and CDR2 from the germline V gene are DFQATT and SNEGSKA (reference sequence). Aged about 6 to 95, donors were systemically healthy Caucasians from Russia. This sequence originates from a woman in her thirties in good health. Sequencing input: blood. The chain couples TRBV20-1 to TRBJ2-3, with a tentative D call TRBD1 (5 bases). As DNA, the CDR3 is TGCAGTGCACTGGCCCTAGGGGCAGATACGCGGTATTTT. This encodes CSALALGADTRYF.